The sample holds one count of the clone carrying this T cell receptor beta chain. The germline V gene encodes CDR1 KGHSH and CDR2 LQKENI. This CDR3 comprises 15 residues. Trimming shortened V by 3 bases and J by 0 bases, and 9 bases separated the two germline ends. These data originate in a study of blood T cell repertoires in COVID-19. Study at large: Acute and convalescent COVID-19 samples came from the United States, Italy and Spain. Sources were T cells, B-cell-depleted T cells, or PBMCs; the material itself was cDNA or gDNA.

Seattle's cohort entered during active infection and was followed longitudinally. The authors' processing: Quantification of nucleated cells was approximated via reference gene primer amplification. Measured with immunoSEQ multiplex PCR; TCRdb has only the in-frame clones, and not every one. V, J and clone size are those of that table, while D and trimming were read from the DNA. The repertoire holds roughly 250,000 clones, with around 81% as singletons. The chain carries TRBV18 and TRBJ2-1, with D unresolved. Sample: peripheral blood. The source is a person aged 65 to 85 with COVID-19, enrolled during active disease. The DNA of the CDR3 is TGTGCCAGCTCACCTCTTACAGCCTCCTACAATGAGCAGTTCTTC. Translating it yields CASSPLTASYNEQFF.